This is a list of T cell receptor beta chains from one sample in a study of CD8+CD57+ T cells in acquired aplastic anemia. TCRdb used MiXCR to reprocess the reads, holding one entry per CDR3 protein. The sample comprises about 220,000 distinct CDR3 sequences, 45% to 50% of which are singletons, and 7.8% rests with the top ten. The sequencing sample was made of sorted CD4+, CD8+, or CD8+CD57+ T cells (not recorded which) from PBMCs. These receptor sequences come from a human donor with aplastic anemia. Both conserved end residues are part of each CDR3. D genes are given only for firm matches. Size is stated for part of the rows, as once, few or many counts, or as a class when the clone is expanded.

size	V	J	D	CDR3	DNA
.	TRBV20-1	TRBJ1-4	.	CSVASRGDNEKLFF	TGCAGTGTAGCCTCCCGGGGAGATAATGAAAAACTGTTTTTT
.	TRBV15	TRBJ2-3	TRBD2	CATSGAGGQPTDTQYF	TGTGCCACCAGCGGAGCGGGAGGTCAACCGACAGATACGCAGTATTTT
.	TRBV15	TRBJ1-2	.	CATSGPGYTF	TGTGCCACCAGCGGGCCTGGCTACACCTTC
many	TRBV13	TRBJ2-3	.	CASSLGSVSDTQYF	TGTGCCAGCAGCTTAGGTTCGGTCTCAGATACGCAGTATTTT
.	TRBV7-6	TRBJ1-1	TRBD1	CASSLATGGTEAFF	TGTGCCAGCAGCTTAGCTACAGGGGGCACTGAAGCTTTCTTT
.	TRBV6-1	TRBJ2-5	TRBD2	CASRQKTSLSLETQYF	TGTGCCAGCAGACAAAAGACTAGCCTGAGTCTTGAGACCCAGTACTTC
few	TRBV10-2	TRBJ1-5	TRBD1	CASSFGQGYQPQHF	TGCGCCAGCAGTTTCGGACAGGGTTATCAGCCCCAGCATTTT
few	TRBV6-2/TRBV6-3	TRBJ2-1	.	CASSYSGGVNEQFF	TGTGCCAGCAGTTACTCTGGCGGGGTCAATGAGCAGTTCTTC
few	TRBV2	TRBJ2-1	TRBD2	CASMLAGENEQFF	TGTGCCAGCATGCTAGCGGGGGAAAATGAGCAGTTCTTC
.	TRBV9	TRBJ2-1	.	CASSVGSGVGNEQFF	TGTGCCAGCAGCGTAGGTTCGGGGGTCGGCAATGAGCAGTTCTTC
.	TRBV11-2	TRBJ2-2	TRBD1	CASSPRTGGGGELFF	TGTGCCAGCAGCCCCCGGACAGGGGGTGGCGGGGAGCTGTTTTTT
many	TRBV12-3/TRBV12-4	TRBJ2-3	.	CASSLLRGGVDTQYF	TGTGCCAGCAGTTTGCTCAGGGGTGGGGTGGATACGCAGTATTTT
.	TRBV20-1	TRBJ1-2	.	CSARDRANYGYTF	TGCAGTGCTAGAGACAGGGCTAACTATGGCTACACCTTC
few	TRBV7-9	TRBJ1-2	TRBD1	CASREGATYGYTF	TGTGCCAGCAGGGAGGGGGCTACCTATGGCTACACCTTC
.	TRBV9	TRBJ2-7	TRBD1	CASSLFFSTGKDGEQYF	TGTGCCAGCAGCTTGTTTTTTTCGACAGGGAAGGATGGCGAGCAGTACTTC
.	TRBV12-3/TRBV12-4	TRBJ2-5	TRBD1	CASSFRQGGEEAQYF	TGTGCCAGCAGTTTTCGACAGGGGGGTGAGGAAGCCCAGTACTTC
many	TRBV7-9	TRBJ2-7	TRBD1	CASSLTGKGVYEQYF	TGTGCCAGCAGCCTGACAGGGAAGGGAGTATACGAGCAGTACTTC
many	TRBV6-1	TRBJ1-5	.	CASSALSGTRQPQHF	TGTGCCAGCAGTGCACTATCAGGGACCCGTCAGCCCCAGCATTTT
.	TRBV29-1	TRBJ2-7	TRBD1	CSYTTGTTYEQYF	TGCAGCTATACGACAGGGACGACCTACGAGCAGTACTTC
.	TRBV3-1	TRBJ1-2	TRBD1	CASSRQSQGDGYTF	TGTGCCAGCAGCCGTCAGTCCCAGGGGGATGGCTACACCTTC
few	TRBV7-9	TRBJ1-2	TRBD1	CASSPYRGLVGYTF	TGTGCCAGCTCACCGTACAGGGGACTGGTCGGCTACACCTTC
once	TRBV10-3	TRBJ1-2	.	CAIGETQGYGYTF	TGTGCCATCGGTGAGACTCAGGGCTATGGCTACACCTTC
many	TRBV2	TRBJ2-2	TRBD2	CASSEYPAGVPHTGELFF	TGTGCCAGCAGTGAATACCCAGCGGGGGTTCCTCACACCGGGGAGCTGTTTTTT
.	TRBV20-1	TRBJ2-7	TRBD1	CSARPPYTGDSGEQYF	TGCAGTGCGAGGCCACCTTACACAGGGGATTCGGGGGAGCAGTACTTC
many	TRBV11-2	TRBJ1-1	.	CASSLEDNTEAFF	TGTGCCAGCAGCTTAGAGGACAACACTGAAGCTTTCTTT
.	TRBV19	TRBJ2-7	.	CASSIVGGTYEQYF	TGTGCCAGTAGTATAGTTGGAGGGACCTACGAGCAGTACTTC
many	TRBV7-9	TRBJ1-1	.	CASSLFRDRDTEAFF	TGTGCCAGCAGCTTATTCCGGGACCGTGACACTGAAGCTTTCTTT
many	TRBV7-9	TRBJ2-5	.	CASSPRQDQETQYF	TGTGCCAGCAGCCCCAGACAGGATCAAGAGACCCAGTACTTC
.	TRBV9	TRBJ1-5	.	CASSVAGTSEETQHF	TGTGCCAGCAGCGTAGCTGGGACTAGTGAAGAGACCCAGCATTTT
.	TRBV7-8	TRBJ2-7	TRBD2	CASSLGGSGAHEQYF	TGTGCCAGCAGCTTAGGTGGTAGCGGGGCCCACGAGCAGTACTTC
many	TRBV3-1	TRBJ2-7	.	CASSQPPGGSALEQYF	TGTGCCAGCAGCCAACCTCCAGGCGGTAGTGCCCTCGAGCAGTACTTC
few	TRBV7-9	TRBJ1-5	.	CASSLQVPLSNQPQHF	TGTGCCAGCAGCTTACAGGTTCCATTGAGCAATCAGCCCCAGCATTTT
.	TRBV7-9	TRBJ2-3	.	CASSTGTTTTDTQYF	TGTGCCAGCAGCACCGGGACAACCACCACAGATACGCAGTATTTT
few	TRBV15	TRBJ1-6	.	CATSRQGSYNSPLHF	TGTGCCACCAGCAGACAGGGTTCCTATAATTCACCCCTCCACTTT
.	TRBV7-2	TRBJ2-7	.	CASSTYSYEQYF	TGTGCCAGCAGCACCTACTCCTACGAGCAGTACTTC
many	TRBV4-1	TRBJ1-6	.	CASSQVGQEDSPLHF	TGCGCCAGCAGCCAAGTAGGGCAGGAAGATTCACCCCTCCACTTT
.	TRBV2	TRBJ2-3	TRBD1	CASGAARGTDTQYF	TGTGCCTCCGGAGCGGCCAGGGGGACAGATACGCAGTATTTT
many	TRBV4-3	TRBJ1-2	.	CASSPTWDPEAYGYTF	TGCGCCAGCAGCCCAACTTGGGACCCTGAGGCCTATGGCTACACCTTC
.	TRBV25-1	TRBJ1-6	.	CASRQVNNSPLHF	TGTGCCAGCAGGCAGGTTAATAATTCACCCCTCCACTTT
many	TRBV10-3	TRBJ1-3	.	CAISERAGLGNTIYF	TGTGCCATCAGTGAGCGGGCAGGATTGGGAAACACCATATATTTT
.	TRBV7-8	TRBJ1-5	.	CASSLDREYEQPQHF	TGTGCCAGCAGCTTAGACAGGGAATACGAGCAGCCCCAGCATTTT
.	TRBV7-9	TRBJ2-7	TRBD2	CAGSDTGTSGTTPYEQYF	TGTGCCGGCAGCGATACCGGGACTAGCGGGACAACCCCCTACGAGCAGTACTTC
few	TRBV11-1	TRBJ2-3	.	CASSFSARDSQYF	TGTGCCAGCAGTTTCTCTGCCCGGGACTCGCAGTATTTT
many	TRBV4-1	TRBJ2-3	.	CASSQDSSPDTQYF	TGCGCCAGCAGCCAAGATAGTTCGCCGGATACGCAGTATTTT
once	TRBV7-9	TRBJ2-7	.	CASSPLLSYEQYF	TGTGCCAGCAGCCCCCTCTTATCCTACGAGCAGTACTTC
.	TRBV12-3/TRBV12-4	TRBJ1-1	.	CASSPDREAFF	TGTGCCAGCAGTCCCGACAGGGAAGCTTTCTTT
many	TRBV20-1	TRBJ1-4	TRBD1	CSPSILGDSNEKLFF	TGCAGCCCTTCAATCCTCGGGGACAGTAATGAAAAACTGTTTTTT
many	TRBV24-1	TRBJ2-2	TRBD1	CATSDWTGIASSSGELFF	TGTGCCACCAGTGATTGGACAGGGATTGCCTCCTCCTCCGGGGAGCTGTTTTTT
.	TRBV7-2	TRBJ1-6	TRBD1	CASSLGRDRGSPLHF	TGTGCCAGCAGCTTAGGCCGGGACAGGGGCTCACCCCTCCACTTT
.	TRBV7-9	TRBJ1-2	.	CASSPNSGNYGYTF	TGTGCCAGCAGCCCCAATTCAGGCAACTATGGCTACACCTTC
many	TRBV13	TRBJ2-5	.	CASSLRTSAKETQYF	TGTGCCAGCAGCTTAAGGACGTCGGCCAAGGAGACCCAGTACTTC
few	TRBV7-9	TRBJ1-6	.	CASSPYNSPLHF	TGTGCCAGCAGCCCTTATAATTCACCCCTCCACTTT
.	TRBV10-2	TRBJ1-2	.	CASSEADGYGYTF	TGCGCCAGCAGTGAGGCGGACGGCTATGGCTACACCTTC
.	TRBV20-1	TRBJ1-6	.	CSARPGGDNSPLHF	TGCAGTGCTAGACCGGGGGGCGATAATTCACCCCTCCACTTT